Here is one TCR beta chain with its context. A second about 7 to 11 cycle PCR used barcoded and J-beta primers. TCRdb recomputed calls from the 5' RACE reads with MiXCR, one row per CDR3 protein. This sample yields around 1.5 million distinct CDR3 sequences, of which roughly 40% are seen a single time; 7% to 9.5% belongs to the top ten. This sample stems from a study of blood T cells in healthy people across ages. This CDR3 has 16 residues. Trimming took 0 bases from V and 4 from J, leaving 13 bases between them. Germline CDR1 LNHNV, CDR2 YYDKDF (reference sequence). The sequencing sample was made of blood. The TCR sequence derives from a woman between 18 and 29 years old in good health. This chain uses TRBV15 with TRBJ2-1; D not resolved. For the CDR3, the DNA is TGTGCCACCAGCAGAGAGATTTTGGTGGGGTACAATGAGCAGTTCTTC. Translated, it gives CATSREILVGYNEQFF.